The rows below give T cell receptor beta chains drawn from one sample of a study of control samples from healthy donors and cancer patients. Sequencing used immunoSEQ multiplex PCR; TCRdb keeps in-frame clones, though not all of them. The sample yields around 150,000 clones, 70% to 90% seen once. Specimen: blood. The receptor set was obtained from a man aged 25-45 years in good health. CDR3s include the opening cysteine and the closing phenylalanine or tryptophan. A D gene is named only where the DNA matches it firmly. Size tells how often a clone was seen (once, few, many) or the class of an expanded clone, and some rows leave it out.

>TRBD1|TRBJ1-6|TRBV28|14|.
TGTGCCAGCACCCGGACAGGCGGCAATTCACCCCTCCACTTT
CASTRTGGNSPLHF
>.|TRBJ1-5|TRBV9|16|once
TGTGCCAGCGGGAGGGGGACCCTGCATAGCAATCAGCCCCAGCATTTT
CASGRGTLHSNQPQHF
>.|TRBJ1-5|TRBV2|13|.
TGTGCCAGCAGTGAAATAGGGGTTCAGCCCCAGCATTTT
CASSEIGVQPQHF
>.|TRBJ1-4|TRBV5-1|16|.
TGCGCCAGCAGCACGCGGGACTTGGCAACTAATGAAAAACTGTTTTTT
CASSTRDLATNEKLFF
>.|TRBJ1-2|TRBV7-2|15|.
TGTGCCAGCACCCCTGAGACGAACTCTAACTATGGCTACACCTTC
CASTPETNSNYGYTF
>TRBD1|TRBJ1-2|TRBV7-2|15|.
TGTGCCAGCAGCTTACAGACAGGGGGCGATTTCGGCTACACCTTC
CASSLQTGGDFGYTF
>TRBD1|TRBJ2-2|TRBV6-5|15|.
TGTGCCAGCCGAGTTACAGGACAGGCCACCGGGGAGCTGTTTTTT
CASRVTGQATGELFF
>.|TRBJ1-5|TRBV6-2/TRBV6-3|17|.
TGTGCCAGCAGTACGGTCGCCGGGACGCTTCAAAGTCGGCCCCAGCATTTT
CASSTVAGTLQSRPQHF
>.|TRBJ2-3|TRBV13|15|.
TGTGCCAGCAGCTTAGGCCTAGAGGGCACAGATACGCAGTATTTT
CASSLGLEGTDTQYF
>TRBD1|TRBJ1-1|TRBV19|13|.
TGTGCCAGTAGAACCCGGGACAGATTAGAAGCTTTCTTT
CASRTRDRLEAFF
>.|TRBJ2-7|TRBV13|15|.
TGTGCCAGCAGCTTGGGCGGAATGGCTCCCTACGAGCAGTACTTC
CASSLGGMAPYEQYF
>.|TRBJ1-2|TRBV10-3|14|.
TGTGCCATCAGTGAGTCCGGAGATGCCTATGGCTACACCTTC
CAISESGDAYGYTF
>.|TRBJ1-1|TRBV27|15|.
TGTGCCAGCAGTTTATCCAACTTCATGAACACTGAAGCTTTCTTT
CASSLSNFMNTEAFF
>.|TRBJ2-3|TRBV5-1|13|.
TGCGCCAGCAGCGGGGCCGCGAGGGATACGCAGTATTTT
CASSGAARDTQYF
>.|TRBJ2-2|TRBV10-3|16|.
TGTGCCATCAGTGGCAGACTTCCCGCGAACACCGGGGAGCTGTTTTTT
CAISGRLPANTGELFF
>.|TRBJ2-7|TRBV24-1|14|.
TGTGCCACCAGCCCCGGCGGAAACTCCTACGAGCAGTACTTC
CATSPGGNSYEQYF
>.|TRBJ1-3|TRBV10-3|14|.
TGTGCCATCAGTGGGGGGGTCTCTGGAAACACCATATATTTT
CAISGGVSGNTIYF
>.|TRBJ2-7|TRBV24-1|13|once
TGTGCCACCAGTGATTACTTCCACCCCGAGCAGTACTTC
CATSDYFHPEQYF